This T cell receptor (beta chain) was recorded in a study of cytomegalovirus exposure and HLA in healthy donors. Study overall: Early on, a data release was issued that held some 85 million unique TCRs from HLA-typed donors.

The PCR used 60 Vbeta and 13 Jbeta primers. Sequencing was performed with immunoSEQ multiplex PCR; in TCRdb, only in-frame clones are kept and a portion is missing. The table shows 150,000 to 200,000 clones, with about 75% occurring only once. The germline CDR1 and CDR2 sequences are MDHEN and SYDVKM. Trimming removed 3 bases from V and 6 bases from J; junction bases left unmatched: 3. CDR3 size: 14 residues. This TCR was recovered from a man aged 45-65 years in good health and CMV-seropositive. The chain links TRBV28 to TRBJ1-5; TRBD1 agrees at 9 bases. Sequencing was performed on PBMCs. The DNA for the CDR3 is TGTGCCAGCAGTTTCAGGACAGGGGCTCAGCCCCAGCATTTT. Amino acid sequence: CASSFRTGAQPQHF.